A selection of T cell receptor beta chains follows, all from one sample in a study of metastatic and nonmetastatic thyroid tumors. TCRdb recomputed clones from the PCR reads via MiXCR. The data hold 27,000 or so clones, with around 25% observed a single time. Material for sequencing was blood. The receptor source for this set is a female donor with papillary thyroid cancer or a benign thyroid nodule (not recorded which). Some clones in this sample may be carry-over from other donors' samples. Each CDR3 is given with its conserved first and last residue. Expanded clones are given a class, and other clones once, few, many or no size at all.

clone_size v_call cdr3_aa
many TRBV20-1 CSAKVRRQSNQPQHF
many TRBV18 CASSPGGTHNEQFF
many TRBV9 CASSVALAGAGANVLTF
- TRBV6-5 CASSSSGLAIEGDEQFF
- TRBV6-1 CASITGAGGLNEQFF
- TRBV27 CASSRNCEAFF
- TRBV19 CATSIRQGGQPQHF
- TRBV20-1 CSAERTAQSYEQYF
- TRBV28 CASSILAGGETQYF
- TRBV20-1 CSAGRPAAANYGYTF
many TRBV3-1 CASSQKGVDTQYF
medium-sized TRBV19 CASSINAYGGYTF
few TRBV2 CASRELAGGYEQYF
medium-sized TRBV7-9 CASSPSRVEQYF
- TRBV9 CASSVAGYSGNTIYF
few TRBV6-2/TRBV6-3 CASSYQFWGTSNQPQHF
many TRBV10-3 CAIRDPGWGARTDTQYF
many TRBV12-3/TRBV12-4 CASTARTGIYGYTF
- TRBV3-1 CASSQVLAGGEQFF
medium-sized TRBV28 CASSLELNNEQFF
medium-sized TRBV24-1 CATSAGNTEAFF
- TRBV5-4 CANSFGGKRSGANVLTF
few TRBV11-3 CASSSLQGTGNTIYF
- TRBV11-1 CASSLPGTNDEQYF
few TRBV2 CASSTQTDTQYF
many TRBV15 CATSSPGGRNTEAFF
many TRBV27 CASSLSLAKNIQYF
- TRBV11-2 CASSPRPPYGYTF